These 27 T cell receptor beta chains originate from one sample sequenced in a study of blood T cell repertoires in COVID-19. The repertoire was sequenced with immunoSEQ multiplex PCR; TCRdb's copy has only in-frame clones and lacks some. This table has 150,000 to 200,000 clones, approximately 85% appearing once. Sample: peripheral blood. The origin of the receptors is a man aged 55 to 70 with active or convalescent COVID-19.

The chain uses TRBV27 and TRBJ1-1; D is unresolved. There are 13 residues in the CDR3. V lost 6 bases and J 2 bases, leaving 10 bases between the germline ends. Germline values: CDR1 MNHEY, CDR2 SMNVEV (reference sequence). The CDR3 DNA reads TGTGCCAGCAGCACGGGTGGAAACACTGAAGCTTTCTTT. This translates into CASSTGGNTEAFF.

J is TRBJ2-5 and V is TRBV28, with 7 bases that match TRBD1. V was pared by 6 bases and J by 3 bases, with 10 bases of the junction left unmatched. CDR1 and CDR2 from the germline V gene are MDHEN and SYDVKM. The CDR3 extends over 15 amino acids. The chain's CDR3 is CASSPLLTGEETQYF. In nucleotides, the CDR3 is TGTGCCAGCAGCCCACTACTTACAGGGGAAGAGACCCAGTACTTC.

The V gene is TRBV10-3, the J gene TRBJ2-6; no definite D call. Trimming pared 11 bases from V and 4 bases from J, leaving 12 bases between. Germline values: CDR1 ENHRY, CDR2 SYGVKD. This CDR3 has 13 amino acids. CDR3: CASLAEGANVLTF. DNA for the CDR3: TGTGCCTCACTTGCGGAAGGGGCCAACGTCCTGACTTTC.

Remarks on this clone: Other DNA sequences from this sample encode an identical CDR3 as well. The rearrangement links TRBV18 to TRBJ1-1; 7 nucleotides match TRBD1. V gave up 3 bases and J gave up 3 bases; unmatched junction bases: 7. The CDR3 loop spans 15 amino acids. The germline V gene has CDR1 KGHSH and CDR2 LQKENI. CDR3 bases: TGTGCCAGCTCACCTCTGGAGGGGGCAGACACTGAAGCTTTCTTT. It translates to CASSPLEGADTEAFF.

This rearrangement joins TRBV11-1 to TRBJ1-1, with 8 bases matching TRBD1. The ends lost 8 bases at V and 3 bases at J; junction bases unmatched: 14. In germline, CDR1 is SGHAT, CDR2 FQDESV (reference sequence). The CDR3 contains 16 residues. CDR3 sequence reads: CASQLPGAGGDTEAFF. For the CDR3, the DNA is TGTGCCAGCCAGCTTCCCGGGGCAGGGGGCGACACTGAAGCTTTCTTT.

The rearrangement uses TRBV7-9 and TRBJ2-5; the match to TRBD2 covers 14 bases. The V gene end was trimmed by 6 bases and the J gene end by 5 bases; junction bases not matched to a gene: 8. The germline gives CDR1 SEHNR, CDR2 FQNEAQ (reference sequence). This CDR3 has 16 amino acids. The CDR3 spells CASSQGLAGGEETQYF. The CDR3 coding sequence is TGTGCCAGCAGTCAAGGACTAGCGGGAGGAGAGGAGACCCAGTACTTC.

The gene calls are TRBV6-5 and TRBJ2-2; D ambiguous. The germline V gene has CDR1 MNHEY and CDR2 SVGAGI. This CDR3 is 12 amino acids long. The V end lost 5 bases, the J end lost 5 bases, and 6 bases lay between the germline ends. CDR3 sequence reads: CASSKLTGELFF. In nucleotides, the CDR3 is TGTGCCAGCAGTAAGCTTACCGGGGAGCTGTTTTTT.

In its sample, this clone was seen a few times. V and J are TRBV12-3 or TRBV12-4 and TRBJ1-2; TRBD1 matches 10 bases. V was pared by 6 bases and J by 8 bases, with 6 bases of the junction left unmatched. This CDR3 comprises 13 residues. Here the CDR3 DNA reads TGTGCCAGCAGGACAGGGGGCCCTGGGGGCTACACCTTC. Residues: CASRTGGPGGYTF.

The V and J genes are TRBV21-1 and TRBJ2-1; TRBD1, the table's D call, lacks a check against the DNA. TRBV21-1 is termed a pseudogene. This CDR3 contains 16 residues. In nucleotides, the CDR3 is TGTGCCAGCAGCAGACGGAAGGACAGGCAAGGTAATGAGCAGTTCTTC. This codes for CASSRRKDRQGNEQFF.

This rearrangement joins TRBV3-1 (or the pseudogene TRBV3-2) to TRBJ1-6, with 9 bases matching TRBD1. V trimming: 6 bases; J trimming: 9 bases; junction bases outside the gene matches: 6. This CDR3 is built from 14 residues. The germline CDR1 and CDR2 sequences are LGHDT and YNNKEL (reference sequence). The CDR3 region has the DNA TGTGCCAGCAGGGGGACAGGGCTTGGTTCACCCCTCCACTTT. Translating gives CASRGTGLGSPLHF.

This clone was counted a single time. V usage is TRBV6-6 and J usage is TRBJ2-3; 9 bases map to TRBD2. V lost 2 bases and J lost 4; bases outside the gene matches: 4. Per germline, CDR1 MNHNY and CDR2 SVGAGI (reference sequence). This CDR3 contains 15 residues. The CDR3 loop is CASSYAGGGADTQYF. For the CDR3, the DNA is TGTGCCAGCAGTTACGCGGGGGGGGGTGCAGATACGCAGTATTTT.

This chain connects TRBV4-1 to TRBJ1-2; 8 positions agree with TRBD1. Trimming cost V 1 base and J 0 bases; bases outside gene matches: 10. Germline values: CDR1 MGHRA, CDR2 YSYEKL. This CDR3 comprises 18 residues. In DNA form, the CDR3 reads TGCGCCAGCAGCCAAGGTTGGACAGGGTCGGGGGCTAACTATGGCTACACCTTC. Amino acid sequence: CASSQGWTGSGANYGYTF.

The chain recombines TRBV3-1 (or the pseudogene TRBV3-2) with TRBJ2-7; 11 nucleotides agree with TRBD2. The CDR3 length is 14 residues. Germline V gene data show CDR1 as LGHDT and CDR2 as YNNKEL (reference sequence). Trimming took 4 bases from V and 3 from J; bases not matched to a gene: 2. CDR3 sequence reads: CASSPSGGIYEQYF. As DNA, the CDR3 is TGTGCCAGCAGCCCTAGCGGGGGGATCTACGAGCAGTACTTC.

The V gene is TRBV6-5, the J gene TRBJ2-2; 12 bases are a match to TRBD1. The CDR3 spans 15 residues. V gave up 4 bases and J gave up 11 bases; unmatched junction bases: 8. Germline lookup yields CDR1 MNHEY and CDR2 SVGAGI. The CDR3 nucleotides read TGTGCCAGCAGTTTAGGGGACAGGGGGCTTGGAGAGCTGTTTTTT. Encoded protein: CASSLGDRGLGELFF.

The chain carries TRBV18 and TRBJ1-2, with TRBD1 identical over 7 bases. The CDR3 extends over 14 amino acids. After removal of 3 bases from V and 7 bases from J, the junction contained 8 bases not matched to a gene. CDR1 and CDR2 from the germline V gene are KGHSH and LQKENI. CDR3 nucleotide sequence: TGTGCCAGCTCACCCGCGACAGGGTCCGGTGGCTACACCTTC. Translation gives CASSPATGSGGYTF. The full variable domain, its missing parts supplied by reference TRBV18 and TRBJ1-2, is NAGVMQNPRHLVRRRGQEARLRCSPMKGHSHVYWYRQLPEEGLKFMVYLQKENIIDESGMPKERFSAEFPKEGPSILRIQQVVRGDSAAYFCASSPATGSGGYTFGSGTRLTVV.

The rearrangement joins TRBV7-9 to TRBJ1-3; 8 bases fit TRBD1. V lost 5 bases and J lost 4; bases outside the gene matches: 1. This CDR3 is built from 13 residues. Germline V CDR1 and CDR2: SEHNR, FQNEAQ (reference sequence). The CDR3 is CASSRDRGNTIYF. CDR3 bases: TGTGCCAGCAGCCGGGACAGGGGAAACACCATATATTTT.

For this clone: At one boundary the junction diverges from the germline segment, which might be a read error. This chain connects TRBV11-3 to TRBJ2-7; tentatively, D is TRBD1 (5 bases). The CDR3 loop spans 13 amino acids. The V gene's germline CDR1 is SGHNT and CDR2 YENEEA. The CDR3 loop is CASSLWGSHEQYF. In DNA form, the CDR3 reads TGTGCCAGCAGCTTGTGGGGCTCCCACGAGCAGTACTTC.

V usage is TRBV18 and J usage is TRBJ1-2; perhaps TRBD1 as D (5 bases). The CDR3 loop spans 13 amino acids. Germline CDR1 KGHSH, CDR2 LQKENI. The V end was cut by 3 bases, the J end by 7 bases, with 12 bases between. CDR3 DNA: TGTGCCAGCTCACCGGGGCAGGAACGTGGCTACACCTTC. This gives the protein CASSPGQERGYTF. The whole variable domain, remainder taken from reference TRBV18 and TRBJ1-2, is NAGVMQNPRHLVRRRGQEARLRCSPMKGHSHVYWYRQLPEEGLKFMVYLQKENIIDESGMPKERFSAEFPKEGPSILRIQQVVRGDSAAYFCASSPGQERGYTFGSGTRLTVV.

The chain is built from TRBV5-1 and TRBJ2-5, with 11 bases aligning to TRBD1. The J segment lost 4 bases and the V segment lost 2 bases, leaving 4 bases of the junction unmatched. In germline, CDR1 is SGHRS, CDR2 YFSETQ. This CDR3 has 15 residues. Here the CDR3 DNA reads TGCGCCAGCAGCTTCGGACAGGGGGCGGGAGAGACCCAGTACTTC. Translating it yields CASSFGQGAGETQYF.

The V and J genes are TRBV10-3 and TRBJ1-3, with a weak D call TRBD1 (5 bases). The V gene lost 4 bases and the J gene lost 7 bases, with 20 bases spanning the gap. The V gene's germline CDR1 is ENHRY and CDR2 SYGVKD. The CDR3 is 16 amino acids. CDR3 sequence (DNA): TGTGCCATCAGTGCGGGGCAGGGTATAGCGGGGAACACCATATATTTT. This translates into CAISAGQGIAGNTIYF.

The rearrangement joins TRBV24-1 to TRBJ1-2; no clear D gene. CDR3 length: 13 amino acids. CDR1 and CDR2 (germline): KGHDR, SFDVKD. With 3 bases removed from V and 2 bases from J, the gap between germline ends came to 6 bases. CDR3 loop: CATSDLGNYGYTF. As DNA, the CDR3 is TGTGCCACCAGTGATCTCGGGAACTATGGCTACACCTTC.

The gene calls are TRBV24-1 and TRBJ2-1, with TRBD1 matching 10 bases. V was pared by 5 bases and J by 5 bases, with 8 bases of the junction left unmatched. CDR3 length: 16 amino acids. Germline lookup yields CDR1 KGHDR and CDR2 SFDVKD. This CDR3 reads CATSAPGQGLDNEQFF. Written as DNA, the CDR3 is TGTGCCACCAGTGCGCCGGGACAGGGGTTAGACAATGAGCAGTTCTTC.

The V and J genes are TRBV5-4 and TRBJ1-2; 7 nucleotides match TRBD1. V was clipped by 5 bases and J by 2 bases; unmatched bases: 3. The V gene's germline CDR1 is SGHNT and CDR2 YYREEE (reference sequence). The CDR3 has 13 residues. The CDR3 reads CASRPTGNYGYTF. CDR3 sequence (DNA): TGTGCCAGCAGGCCGACAGGGAACTATGGCTACACCTTC.

The chain is built from TRBV6-5 and TRBJ2-7; D is perhaps TRBD1 (6 bases). Looked up from germline, CDR1 is MNHEY and CDR2 is SVGAGI. Trimming removed 5 bases from V and 4 bases from J, with 15 bases in between. The CDR3 is 14 amino acids. This CDR3 is CASSIQGQSYEQYF. CDR3 nucleotide sequence: TGTGCCAGCAGTATACAGGGTCAGTCGTACGAGCAGTACTTC.

The genes are TRBV21-1 and TRBJ1-5; the table's D call TRBD1 went unverified against the DNA. TRBV21-1 is designated a pseudogene. The CDR3 consists of 20 residues. The CDR3 nucleotides are TGTGCCAGCAGCAAAGCCCGAGAAGAGGGGACAGAGTCTAGCAATCAGCCCCAGCATTTT. This codes for CASSKAREEGTESSNQPQHF.

The table lists this clone with a few counts. The genes are TRBV7-6 and TRBJ2-1; D gene unclear. Germline V gives CDR1 SGHVS, CDR2 FNYEAQ. Trimming stripped 1 base from V and 0 bases from J, with 13 bases between. The CDR3 is 17 amino acids. CDR3 residues: CASSLGGLGHSYNEQFF. CDR3 nucleotide sequence: TGTGCCAGCAGCTTAGGTGGATTGGGCCACTCCTACAATGAGCAGTTCTTC.

This sequence joins TRBV28 and TRBJ1-1, with D perhaps matching TRBD1 (5 bases). CDR1 is MDHEN, CDR2 SYDVKM, per germline. CDR3 length: 14 residues. V lost 3 bases and J 5 bases, leaving 13 bases between the germline ends. As DNA, the CDR3 is TGTGCCAGCAGTTTTGGGGGGGTCGTTACTGAAGCTTTCTTT. Translating gives CASSFGGVVTEAFF. The full variable domain, in which reference TRBV28 and TRBJ1-1 provide the parts outside the CDR3, is DVKVTQSSRYLVKRTGEKVFLECVQDMDHENMFWYRQDPGLGLRLIYFSYDVKMKEKGDIPEGYSVSREKKERFSLILESASTNQTSMYLCASSFGGVVTEAFFGQGTRLTVV.